Listed here is a single T cell receptor beta chain. This entry is derived from a study of T cells in Graves' hyperthyroidism and ophthalmopathy. Researchers barred patients who had uncontrolled infection, other autoimmune disease, pregnancy or lactation. For the diagnoses, clinical symptoms, serum thyroxine and TRAb, thyroid ultrasound and orbital computed tomography were used. The investigators amplified TCR beta CDR3 regions from RNA transcripts. During a first-round RT-PCR of the TCR CDR3, the HTBI primer set was used. TCRdb processed the multiplex PCR reads anew with MiXCR; each CDR3 protein has one entry. The data show a few hundred thousand distinct CDR3 sequences, with roughly 16% seen just once and over 25% held by the top ten. This TCR derives from a woman aged 25 to 39 with Graves' ophthalmopathy. Sequencing input: blood.

The CDR3 spells CAWGGRTASQETQYF. The CDR3 DNA is TGTGCCTGGGGGGGTCGGACAGCCTCTCAAGAGACCCAGTACTTC. V is TRBV30 and J is TRBJ2-5; D is possibly TRBD1 (6 bases). Per germline, CDR1 GTSNPN and CDR2 SVGIG (reference sequence). Trimming left V 5 bases short and J 2 bases short, with 18 bases between. This CDR3 comprises 15 residues.